This TCR beta chain was sequenced during a study of blood T cell repertoires in COVID-19. Turning to the study itself: Donors in the United States, Italy and Spain gave samples during acute or convalescent COVID-19.

The repertoire was sequenced with immunoSEQ multiplex PCR; TCRdb's copy has only in-frame clones and lacks some. The table includes about 220,000 clones, about 88% detected once. CDR3 length: 14 amino acids. The germline gives CDR1 LGHNT, CDR2 FRNRAP. J lost 6 bases, V lost 2 bases, and 4 bases had no gene match. This study enrolled people aged roughly 18 to 89 from roughly 22 US geographic areas. Participant reports of clinical history set cohort assignment. This clone was observed once. This chain uses TRBV12-5 with TRBJ1-1, with 9 positions matching TRBD1. This TCR came from a woman younger than 45 who had recovered from COVID-19. Sequenced sample: PBMCs or T cells enriched from blood (not recorded which). The CDR3 nucleotides are TGTGCTAGTGGTTTGCCGACAGGGGGGTCTGAAGCTTTCTTT. Amino acids: CASGLPTGGSEAFF.